The clone carrying this T cell receptor (beta chain) was detected once. Its antigen is not known. The source of the sample is a study of shared clonotypes between healthy human individuals. Between the trimmed V and J ends, which lost 7 bases and 3 bases, there was a span of 10 bases. Germline-derived CDR1 and CDR2 are MDHEN and SYDVKM. This CDR3 region has 12 residues. Notes on the study in general: Genetic and exposure-history diversity was limited by the small donor number.

It was at deep level that the assay was run. Sequenced by immunoSEQ multiplex PCR; TCRdb stores in-frame clones only, minus some. The sample gives about 490,000 clones, 79% of which show up once; 9.5% to 15% is in the top ten. The chain has TRBV28 and TRBJ2-7; D is undetermined. The source is a woman aged 40 to 50 in good health. Some clones in this sample may be carry-over from other donors' samples. Specimen: PBMCs. This CDR3 is CASTRRRYEQYF. In DNA, the CDR3 is TGTGCCAGCACCCGCCGCCGCTACGAGCAGTACTTC.